This paragraph covers one TCR beta chain sequence. In germline, CDR1 is SQVTM, CDR2 ANQGSEA. V lost 5 bases and J 3 bases, leaving 16 bases between the germline ends. The CDR3 is 14 residues long. Per the original methods: The assay estimated nucleated cells by amplifying reference gene primers. Only in-frame clones appear in the TCRdb table, and some are missing; sequencing was by immunoSEQ multiplex PCR. V, J and clone size were drawn from that table, and D and trimming were deduced from the DNA. The data hold 250,000 to 350,000 clones, with about nine tenths observed a single time. The record originates from a study of blood T cell repertoires in COVID-19. Study in general: Specimens from acute and convalescent COVID-19 originated in the United States, Italy and Spain. From T cells, B-cell-depleted T cells, or PBMCs came the material, which was cDNA or gDNA.

The V and J genes are TRBV29-1 and TRBJ1-2, with a weak D call TRBD1 (6 bases). Material for sequencing was peripheral blood. The clonotype comes from a woman aged 25 to 45 with active or convalescent COVID-19. The CDR3 sequence: CSVFSGAADYGYTF. As DNA, the CDR3 is TGCAGCGTTTTCTCAGGGGCAGCCGACTATGGCTACACCTTC.